This TCR beta chain derives from a study of OX40 agonist ivuxolimab in advanced cancers. The overall study: Partial responses, seen in three patients, involved one hepatocellular carcinoma and two cutaneous melanomas.

This clone has a single count. The repertoire was sequenced with immunoSEQ multiplex PCR; TCRdb's copy has only in-frame clones and lacks some. The table includes fewer than 140,000 clones, 90% detected once. The germline V gene encodes CDR1 SGHDT and CDR2 YYEEEE. The CDR3 sequence is 13 residues long. The V end lost 5 bases, the J end lost 2 bases, and 8 bases lay between the germline ends. The sequenced sample was CD4+ or CD8+ T cells sorted from blood, obtained in a trial of the OX40 agonist ivuxolimab. This chain uses TRBV5-6 with TRBJ1-5; possibly TRBD1 for D (5 bases). This sequence was found in an adult with an advanced solid tumor such as melanoma, head and neck, liver or kidney cancer. CDR3 DNA sequence: TGTGCCAGCAGTGGGGGAGGCAATCAGCCCCAGCATTTT. It translates to CASSGGGNQPQHF.